The TCR beta chain under discussion was sequenced for a study of neurological immune-mediated disorders. Study conclusions and caveats: The greatest TCR clonal expansion occurred in HTLV-1-associated myelopathy and the least in multiple sclerosis, which fell below healthy controls. Expanded clones shared no identical CDR3 amino acid sequences across subjects, which suggested private TCR-beta repertoires in all groups.

The cDNA was generated through 5'RACE incorporating 10-nucleotide random UMIs. One entry per CDR3 protein results from TCRdb running MiXCR on the 5' RACE reads. The profile covers 70,000 to 95,000 distinct CDR3 sequences, with less than 15% appearing a single time and roughly 5% taken by the ten largest. Worth noting for this clonotype: Its matching antigen is unknown.

The time point was: longitudinal time-point 2. This sequence was found in a female donor with HTLV-1-associated myelopathy (HAM/TSP). The sample consisted of PBMCs.

CDR3 sequence: CASSPLTPYEQYF. Written as DNA, the CDR3 is TGTGCCAGCAGCCCCCTCACCCCCTACGAGCAGTACTTC. This chain uses TRBV7-2 with TRBJ2-7; D not resolved. CDR1 and CDR2 (germline): SGHTA, FQGNSA. The CDR3 is 13 residues long. Deletions cut 5 bases from V and 2 bases from J, with 10 bases between.